Listed below are T cell receptor beta chains from one sample, sequenced in a study of T cell changes during pregnancy in multiple sclerosis. Clones were read by immunoSEQ multiplex PCR, and TCRdb kept only the in-frame ones, dropping some. The sample records tens of thousands of clones, roughly 89% being singletons. This sample comprised CD8+ T cells from peripheral blood mononuclear cells, obtained in the first trimester of pregnancy. The source of these receptors is a female donor with multiple sclerosis, enrolled in a pregnancy study. Each CDR3 is given without its conserved first and last residue. The order of the fields is J gene, V gene, CDR3 protein.

j_call: TRBJ2-1; v_call: TRBV4-3; cdr3_aa: ASSQDLAGGNGDEQF
j_call: TRBJ1-4; v_call: TRBV19; cdr3_aa: ASSRIRATNEKLF
j_call: TRBJ1-1; v_call: TRBV27; cdr3_aa: ASSLQGALTEAF
j_call: TRBJ1-2; v_call: TRBV7-9; cdr3_aa: ASSLEGQSYGYT
j_call: TRBJ2-2; v_call: TRBV27; cdr3_aa: AGTLTGELF
j_call: TRBJ2-1; v_call: TRBV28; cdr3_aa: ASSFRGTLYNEQF
j_call: TRBJ2-7; v_call: TRBV11-3; cdr3_aa: ASSDWTSGSYEQY
j_call: TRBJ2-7; v_call: TRBV27; cdr3_aa: ASSHRGLADEQY
j_call: NA; v_call: TRBV14; cdr3_aa: ASSQDRLASYEQY
j_call: TRBJ2-7; v_call: TRBV19; cdr3_aa: ASSRTGLEQY
j_call: TRBJ1-4; v_call: TRBV27; cdr3_aa: ASSLSPWEKLF
j_call: TRBJ2-5; v_call: TRBV28; cdr3_aa: ASSPGETQY
j_call: TRBJ2-3; v_call: TRBV6-1; cdr3_aa: ASSESRGHTDTQY
j_call: TRBJ2-7; v_call: TRBV5-6; cdr3_aa: ASSSLGTGNYEQY
j_call: TRBJ1-4; v_call: TRBV14; cdr3_aa: ASSRTGTGFEKLF
j_call: TRBJ1-4; v_call: TRBV7-9; cdr3_aa: ASRRGTGDEKLF
j_call: TRBJ2-1; v_call: TRBV23-1; cdr3_aa: APLGAGASYNEQF
j_call: TRBJ2-1; v_call: TRBV4-2; cdr3_aa: ASSQDATYPYNEQF
j_call: TRBJ2-5; v_call: TRBV7-6; cdr3_aa: ASSTGQGAWETQY
j_call: TRBJ1-5; v_call: TRBV7-6; cdr3_aa: ASSLNMGRGQPQH
j_call: TRBJ1-1; v_call: TRBV6-1; cdr3_aa: ASSANRDEAF
j_call: TRBJ1-4; v_call: TRBV19; cdr3_aa: ASSIILPTGTNEKLF
j_call: TRBJ2-7; v_call: TRBV4-3; cdr3_aa: ASSQERGQGYEQY
j_call: TRBJ1-2; v_call: TRBV28; cdr3_aa: ASNHRGLIYGYT
j_call: TRBJ1-1; v_call: TRBV19; cdr3_aa: ASSKQGEMVTEAF
j_call: TRBJ2-7; v_call: TRBV5-1; cdr3_aa: ASMGFSYEQY
j_call: TRBJ2-1; v_call: TRBV7-6; cdr3_aa: ASSPAASGIDEQF
j_call: TRBJ1-3; v_call: TRBV4-3; cdr3_aa: ASSQETALSGNTIY
j_call: TRBJ1-4; v_call: TRBV7-9; cdr3_aa: ASSNAQGFEKLF
j_call: TRBJ1-1; v_call: TRBV7-9; cdr3_aa: ASSTQGTEAF
j_call: TRBJ2-7; v_call: TRBV27; cdr3_aa: ASSLGGGEQY
j_call: TRBJ2-1; v_call: TRBV29-1; cdr3_aa: SVKLRDGEVLEQF
j_call: TRBJ1-1; v_call: TRBV4-1; cdr3_aa: ASSSYGGGDNGAF
j_call: TRBJ1-1; v_call: TRBV19; cdr3_aa: ASTERGPTEAF
j_call: TRBJ2-7; v_call: TRBV4-3; cdr3_aa: ASSPKRGHYEQY
j_call: TRBJ2-7; v_call: TRBV4-3; cdr3_aa: ASSQSDRDSSYEQY
j_call: TRBJ1-2; v_call: TRBV7-9; cdr3_aa: ASSDNSGVGYGYT
j_call: TRBJ2-7; v_call: TRBV14; cdr3_aa: ASSPRGPSSYEQY
j_call: TRBJ2-1; v_call: TRBV11-2; cdr3_aa: ASSLDPSGTYNEQF
j_call: TRBJ2-1; v_call: TRBV4-2; cdr3_aa: ASSPNPASGYDPSSYNEQF
j_call: TRBJ2-1; v_call: TRBV14; cdr3_aa: ASSRGISNEQF
j_call: TRBJ2-7; v_call: TRBV2; cdr3_aa: ASSSRGTIYEQY
j_call: TRBJ2-3; v_call: TRBV6-4; cdr3_aa: ASSDAGGRGTDTQY
j_call: TRBJ2-3; v_call: TRBV4-3; cdr3_aa: ASSQDLSSTDTQY
j_call: TRBJ2-7; v_call: TRBV4-3; cdr3_aa: ASSQGGGPLDEQY
j_call: TRBJ2-3; v_call: TRBV28; cdr3_aa: ASTGTGDADTQY
j_call: TRBJ2-7; v_call: TRBV7-9; cdr3_aa: ASSSDSGSGVPYEQY
j_call: TRBJ1-2; v_call: TRBV18; cdr3_aa: AGTGNYGYT
j_call: TRBJ2-1; v_call: TRBV2; cdr3_aa: ASSVRGGYNEQF
j_call: TRBJ2-7; v_call: TRBV7-9; cdr3_aa: ASSSKTTLAGGYEQY
j_call: TRBJ2-3; v_call: TRBV2; cdr3_aa: ASRLAGSTDTQY
j_call: TRBJ2-1; v_call: TRBV6-4; cdr3_aa: ASSPGLVGPNEQF
j_call: TRBJ2-1; v_call: TRBV7-7; cdr3_aa: ASSLGGGSYNEQF
j_call: TRBJ2-7; v_call: TRBV15; cdr3_aa: ATSDPSRDYSYEQY
j_call: TRBJ2-7; v_call: TRBV25-1; cdr3_aa: ASTALAGDYEQY